This entry lists 3 T cell receptor beta chains sequenced from one sample in a study of CD8 T cells in ankylosing spondylitis. Their antigens are not known. A single record per CDR3 protein comes from TCRdb applying MiXCR to the 5' RACE reads. The repertoire holds roughly 670,000 distinct CDR3 sequences, 15% to 20% seen once, with 19% in the top ten. The study's findings and limits: Typical of ankylosing spondylitis blood, it appeared, was a TCR beta motif of about eight highly homologous variants.

The specimen was blood, either unsorted or a sorted T cell fraction (not recorded which). The receptors shown here come from a male donor with ankylosing spondylitis.

This clonotype was seen only a few times. This chain joins TRBV4-1 and TRBJ2-7, with 8 bases lining up with TRBD2. The V and J ends lost 4 bases and 4 bases, in that order; junction bases with no gene match: 12. This CDR3 is built from 16 residues. CDR1 is MGHRA and CDR2 is YSYEKL in the germline V gene. The DNA of the CDR3 is TGCGCCAGCAGCCTCCGGGGGGGAAGGGTAGCGTACGAGCAGTACTTC. Its protein is CASSLRGGRVAYEQYF.

This clonotype came up a few times. The V and J genes are TRBV20-1 and TRBJ2-7; possible D gene TRBD2, 6 bases. This CDR3 region has 15 residues. Germline V gene lookup returns CDR1 DFQATT and CDR2 SNEGSKA (reference sequence). The V end was cut by 0 bases, the J end by 1 base, with 13 bases between. The CDR3: CSARDGGTSSYEQYF. CDR3 DNA: TGCAGTGCTAGAGATGGGGGGACGAGTTCCTACGAGCAGTACTTC.

The chain carries TRBV6-1 and TRBJ1-5, with 7 bases identical to TRBD1. CDR3 length: 13 amino acids. J was trimmed by 7 bases and V by 4 bases; bases with no gene match: 4. From germline, CDR1 is MNHNS and CDR2 SASEGT. CDR3 sequence (DNA): TGTGCCAGCAGTGGGGGGACAGCCCAGCCCCAGCATTTT. Translated, it gives CASSGGTAQPQHF.